The 6 T cell receptor beta chains in this list originate from one sample, sequenced in a study of PD-1 blockade in classical Hodgkin lymphoma. Time point in this sample: cycle 4 day 1 (C4D1), after more than five weeks of nivolumab. Each and every patient relapsed after autologous stem cell transplantation, and patients got differing brentuximab vedotin exposure. Purification of CD4+ T cells from thawed PBMCs was achieved by magnetic negative selection. Produced via immunoSEQ multiplex PCR; TCRdb's table is partial and in-frame only. The table lists 34,000 or so clones, 92% of them singletons. The sequences come from CD4+ T cells from blood, collected before the fourth cycle of nivolumab. These receptors were obtained from a human donor with classical Hodgkin lymphoma.

V gene TRBV6-1 combines with J gene TRBJ2-5; no reliable D call. The germline gives CDR1 MNHNS, CDR2 SASEGT. This CDR3 spans 11 amino acids. With 7 bases removed from V and 5 bases from J, the gap between germline ends came to 8 bases. CDR3 bases: TGTGCCAGCACGCCACATGAGACCCAGTACTTC. It encodes CASTPHETQYF.

The J gene is TRBJ2-1, the V gene TRBV7-3, with D hard to call. The CDR3 runs to 12 residues. Germline CDR1 and CDR2: SGHTA and FQGTGA. V dropped 2 bases and J dropped 10 bases, with 9 bases sitting between them. The CDR3 sequence is CASSLVGGEQFF. In DNA form, the CDR3 reads TGTGCCAGCAGCTTAGTTGGTGGAGAGCAGTTCTTC.

The chain combines TRBV5-1 with TRBJ2-7, with D maybe TRBD1 (5 bases). V lost 3 bases and J lost 5, with 15 bases in between. The CDR3 loop spans 14 amino acids. Germline V gene data show CDR1 as SGHRS and CDR2 as YFSETQ. The DNA of the CDR3 is TGCGCCAGCAGCTCGACAGTAGTTTACGACGAGCAGTACTTC. It codes for CASSSTVVYDEQYF.

V usage is TRBV27 and J usage is TRBJ2-3; D is unclear. V dropped 7 bases and J dropped 2 bases, with 16 bases sitting between them. The CDR3 has 15 amino acids. Germline CDR1 is MNHEY and CDR2 is SMNVEV (reference sequence). CDR3 bases: TGTGCCAGCACTCGTGGTAGTGGGTACACAGATACGCAGTATTTT. This translates into CASTRGSGYTDTQYF.

The CDR3: CASSYSGPVGAFF. The DNA for the CDR3 is TGTGCCAGCAGTTACTCGGGTCCGGTTGGAGCTTTCTTT. The chain uses TRBV6-5 and TRBJ1-1; D is ambiguous. Trimming removed 0 bases at V and 10 bases at J, with 12 bases between. Germline CDR1 is MNHEY and CDR2 is SVGAGI. The CDR3 covers 13 residues.

This chain connects TRBV29-1 to TRBJ2-5; no definite D call. Germline CDR1 is SQVTM and CDR2 is ANQGSEA. The CDR3 sequence is 13 residues long. The V and J ends lost 4 bases and 0 bases respectively, with 9 bases between them. DNA for the CDR3: TGCAGCGTTGCGGCGCACTACCAAGAGACCCAGTACTTC. As protein: CSVAAHYQETQYF. Looking up the rest from reference TRBV29-1 and TRBJ2-5 gives the full variable domain: SAVISQKPSRDICQRGTSLTIQCQVDSQVTMMFWYRQQPGQSLTLIATANQGSEATYESGFVIDKFPISRPNLTFSTLTVSNMSPEDSSIYLCSVAAHYQETQYFGPGTRLLVL.